This T cell receptor (beta chain) comes out of a study of blood T cell repertoires in COVID-19. The wider study: Whether acute or convalescent, the COVID-19 samples came from the United States, Italy and Spain.

Enrollees, roughly 18 to 90 years old, lived in 24 US areas. The sample holds one count of this clone. TCRdb keeps only in-frame clones here, not all; method: immunoSEQ multiplex PCR. The sample shows more than 200,000 clones, around 80% of them seen only once. The CDR3 extends over 14 amino acids. CDR1 is LNHDA, CDR2 SQIVND, per germline (reference sequence). V lost 7 bases to trimming and J lost 0 bases; unmatched junction nucleotides: 2. The chain employs TRBV19 and TRBJ1-3; 8 positions match TRBD1. Sequenced sample: PBMCs or T cells enriched from blood (not recorded which). This receptor was taken from a man aged 60 to 69 who had recovered from COVID-19. CDR3 residues: CASTDRGSGNTIYF. DNA for the CDR3: TGTGCCAGTACAGACAGGGGCTCTGGAAACACCATATATTTT.